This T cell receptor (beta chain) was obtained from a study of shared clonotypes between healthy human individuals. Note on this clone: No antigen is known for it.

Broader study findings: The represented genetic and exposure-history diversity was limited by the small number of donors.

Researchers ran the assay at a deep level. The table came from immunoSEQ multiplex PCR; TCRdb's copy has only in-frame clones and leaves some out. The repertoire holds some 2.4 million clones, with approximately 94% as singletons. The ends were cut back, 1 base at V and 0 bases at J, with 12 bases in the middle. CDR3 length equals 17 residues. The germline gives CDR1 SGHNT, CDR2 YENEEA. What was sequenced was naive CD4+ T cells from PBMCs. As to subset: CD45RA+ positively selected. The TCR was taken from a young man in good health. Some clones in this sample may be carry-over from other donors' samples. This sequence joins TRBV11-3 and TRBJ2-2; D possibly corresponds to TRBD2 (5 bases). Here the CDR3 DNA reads TGTGCCAGCAGCTTAGGGGGAGAAATTGCGAACACCGGGGAGCTGTTTTTT. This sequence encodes CASSLGGEIANTGELFF.